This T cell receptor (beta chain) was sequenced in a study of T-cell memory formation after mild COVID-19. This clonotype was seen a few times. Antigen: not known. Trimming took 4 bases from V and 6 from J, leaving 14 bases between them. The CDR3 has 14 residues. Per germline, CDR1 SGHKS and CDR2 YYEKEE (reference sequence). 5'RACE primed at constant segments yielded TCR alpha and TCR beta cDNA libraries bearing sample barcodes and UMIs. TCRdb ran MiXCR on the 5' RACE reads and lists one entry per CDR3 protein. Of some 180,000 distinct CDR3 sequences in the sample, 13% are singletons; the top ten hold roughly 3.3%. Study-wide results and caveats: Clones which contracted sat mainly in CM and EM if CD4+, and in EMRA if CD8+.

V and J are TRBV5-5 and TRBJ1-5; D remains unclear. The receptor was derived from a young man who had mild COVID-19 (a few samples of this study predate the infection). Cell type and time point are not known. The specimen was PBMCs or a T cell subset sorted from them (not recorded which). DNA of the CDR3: TGTGCCAGCAGCCCGGAAGTTCACGGTCAGCCCCAGCATTTT. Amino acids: CASSPEVHGQPQHF.